Described below is a single T cell receptor beta chain sequence and its context. Its antigen is still unknown. The data derive from a study of CD8 T cells in ankylosing spondylitis. General study results and limits: A TCR beta motif of several highly homologous variants seemed to mark ankylosing spondylitis blood. With a CD8+ phenotype, disease-linked clones were relatively rare in peripheral blood.

Using its own MiXCR run on the 5' RACE reads, TCRdb lists one record per CDR3 protein. The sample contains under 850,000 distinct CDR3 sequences, under 20% of which appear only once. The CDR3 is 15 residues long. Germline CDR1 is KGHSH and CDR2 is LQKENI. V was pared by 3 bases and J by 0 bases, with 12 bases between. Sequenced sample: blood, either unsorted or a sorted T cell fraction (not recorded which). This TCR was sampled from a male donor with ankylosing spondylitis. This sequence joins TRBV18 and TRBJ2-7; possibly TRBD1 for D (6 bases). CDR3 in DNA: TGTGCCAGCTCACCGGACAGCACACGCTCCTACGAGCAGTACTTC. It yields the protein CASSPDSTRSYEQYF.